This TCR beta chain was obtained from a study of blood T cell repertoires in COVID-19. Background on the study: Samples representing acute and convalescent COVID-19 were sourced from the United States, Italy and Spain. Nucleic acid was either cDNA or gDNA, and it came from T cells, B-cell-depleted T cells, or PBMCs.

Germline V gene lookup returns CDR1 SGHDT and CDR2 YYEEEE. The CDR3 has 16 residues. The V gene end was trimmed by 2 bases and the J gene end by 5 bases; junction bases not matched to a gene: 11. The Seattle site enrolled patients during active infection and followed them longitudinally. How the authors handled the data: Reference gene primers were amplified, and this amplification served to estimate nucleated cell counts. The table came from immunoSEQ multiplex PCR; TCRdb's copy has only in-frame clones and leaves some out. For V, J and clone size, that table is used; D and trimming come from the DNA. In the table there are about 170,000 clones, 70% to 90% of which are singletons.

The chain joins TRBV5-6 to TRBJ2-5, with 8 bases matching TRBD2. Sample: peripheral blood. The origin of this receptor is a woman of 80 years or more with COVID-19, enrolled during active disease. CDR3 bases: TGTGCCAGCAGCTTCTCTCCGGGGGGGAGAGGGGAGACCCAGTACTTC. Its protein is CASSFSPGGRGETQYF. The variable domain in full, with the rest retrieved from reference TRBV5-6 and TRBJ2-5, is DAGVTQSPTHLIKTRGQQVTLRCSPKSGHDTVSWYQQALGQGPQFIFQYYEEEERQRGNFPDRFSGHQFPNYSSELNVNALLLGDSALYLCASSFSPGGRGETQYFGPGTRLLVL.